This entry concerns a single T cell receptor beta chain. Antigen unknown. Sequence at one end of the junction differs from germline and may be a read error. This CDR3 has 16 amino acids. Germline V lookup: CDR1 SGHAT, CDR2 FQNNGV. This sample stems from a study of tumor and adjacent non-tumor tissue in lung cancer. Study overall: Stage I to III disease affected some 11 men and a handful of women aged roughly 31 to 80. Some 3.9 million productive TCRbeta reads were obtained per sample on average.

No cell sorting was done before RNA was extracted from the tissue. A modified ARM-PCR protocol with three rounds of nested PCR amplified TCRbeta. A single record per CDR3 protein comes from TCRdb applying MiXCR to the multiplex PCR reads. The sample holds 60,000 to 90,000 distinct CDR3 sequences, under 80% seen once. Overall study results and limits: Tumor TCR diversity, when higher, was linked to shorter survival. Tumor repertoires had a smaller top 100 clone share than normal lung.

The V call is TRBV11-2, the J call TRBJ2-3; D might be TRBD2 (6 bases). The sequence derives from a woman aged 45-60 years with non-small cell lung cancer. What was sequenced was lung tumor tissue. CDR3 DNA sequence: TGTGCCAGCAGCACTAGGCCCGTGGGGAGGCCAGATACGCAGTACTTT. The encoded protein is CASSTRPVGRPDTQYF.